This paragraph reports one T cell receptor (beta chain). Its antigen is not identified. These data come from a study of CD8 T cells in ankylosing spondylitis. With V trimmed by 1 base and J by 10 bases, 8 bases remained unmatched. The CDR3 sequence is 15 residues long. Looked up from germline, CDR1 is SGHDN and CDR2 is FVKESK. MiXCR, applied by TCRdb to the 5' RACE reads, yields one record per CDR3 protein. The data show 750,000 to 850,000 distinct CDR3 sequences, 12% seen once. Study outcomes and limitations: There was a TCR beta motif, made of fewer than 10 highly homologous variants, that appeared characteristic of ankylosing spondylitis blood. CD8+ by phenotype, disease-linked clones were relatively rare in peripheral blood.

The sample consisted of blood, either unsorted or a sorted T cell fraction (not recorded which). This receptor was identified in a male donor with ankylosing spondylitis. The chain employs TRBV14 and TRBJ2-1, with TRBD2 matching 9 bases. DNA of the CDR3: TGTGCCAGCAGCCAAGTAGCGGGGGCCCCTGGGGAGCAGTTCTTC. It yields the protein CASSQVAGAPGEQFF.